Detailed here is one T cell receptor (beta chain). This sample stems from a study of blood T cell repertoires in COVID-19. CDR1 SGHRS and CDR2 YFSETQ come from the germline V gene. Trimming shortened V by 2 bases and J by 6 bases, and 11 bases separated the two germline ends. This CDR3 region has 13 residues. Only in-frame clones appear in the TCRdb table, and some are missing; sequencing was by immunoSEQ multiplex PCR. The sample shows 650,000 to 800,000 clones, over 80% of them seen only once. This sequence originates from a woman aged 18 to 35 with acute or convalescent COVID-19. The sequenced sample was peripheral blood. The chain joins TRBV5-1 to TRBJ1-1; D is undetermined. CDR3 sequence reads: CASSFGVAAEAFF. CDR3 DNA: TGCGCCAGCAGCTTCGGGGTAGCAGCTGAAGCTTTCTTT. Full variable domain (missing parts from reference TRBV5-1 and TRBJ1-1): KAGVTQTPRYLIKTRGQQVTLSCSPISGHRSVSWYQQTPGQGLQFLFEYFSETQRNKGNFPGRFSGRQFSNSRSEMNVSTLELGDSALYLCASSFGVAAEAFFGQGTRLTVV.